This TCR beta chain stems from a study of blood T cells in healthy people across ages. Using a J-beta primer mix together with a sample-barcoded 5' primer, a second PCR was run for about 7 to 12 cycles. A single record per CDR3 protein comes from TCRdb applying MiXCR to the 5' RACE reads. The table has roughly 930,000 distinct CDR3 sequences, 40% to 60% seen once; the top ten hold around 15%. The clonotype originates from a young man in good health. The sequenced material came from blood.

CDR3 coding DNA: TGTGCCAGCAGCCCAGCGACAGGGGTCTCCTACAATGAGCAGTACTTC. Translating it yields CASSPATGVSYNEQYF. The chain joins TRBV7-9 to TRBJ2-7, with 8 bases aligning to TRBD1. J gave up 7 bases and V 5 bases, and 16 bases lay outside the gene matches. The CDR3 has 16 amino acids. The germline V gene encodes CDR1 SEHNR and CDR2 FQNEAQ (reference sequence).